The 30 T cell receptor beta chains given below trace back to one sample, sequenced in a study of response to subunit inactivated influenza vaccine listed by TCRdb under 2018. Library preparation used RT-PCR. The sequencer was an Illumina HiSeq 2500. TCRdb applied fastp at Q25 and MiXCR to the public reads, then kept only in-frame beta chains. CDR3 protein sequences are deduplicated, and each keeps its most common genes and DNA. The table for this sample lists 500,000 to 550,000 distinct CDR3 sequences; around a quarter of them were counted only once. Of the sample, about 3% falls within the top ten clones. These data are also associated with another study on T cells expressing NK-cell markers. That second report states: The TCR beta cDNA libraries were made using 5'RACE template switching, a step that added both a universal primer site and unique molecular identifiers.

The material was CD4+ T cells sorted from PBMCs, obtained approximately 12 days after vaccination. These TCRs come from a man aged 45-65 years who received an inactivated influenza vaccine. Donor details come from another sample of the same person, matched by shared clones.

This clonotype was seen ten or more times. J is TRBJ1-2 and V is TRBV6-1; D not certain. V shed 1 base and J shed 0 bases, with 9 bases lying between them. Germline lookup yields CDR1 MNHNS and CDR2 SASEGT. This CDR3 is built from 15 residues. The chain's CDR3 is CASSEGRKTNYGYTF. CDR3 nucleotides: TGTGCCAGCAGTGAAGGACGTAAGACTAACTATGGCTACACCTTC.

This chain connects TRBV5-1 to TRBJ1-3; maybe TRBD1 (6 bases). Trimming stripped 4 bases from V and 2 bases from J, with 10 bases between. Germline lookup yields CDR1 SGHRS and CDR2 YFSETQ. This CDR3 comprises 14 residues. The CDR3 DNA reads TGCGCCAGCAGCCACGGGACACCTGGAAACACCATATATTTT. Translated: CASSHGTPGNTIYF.

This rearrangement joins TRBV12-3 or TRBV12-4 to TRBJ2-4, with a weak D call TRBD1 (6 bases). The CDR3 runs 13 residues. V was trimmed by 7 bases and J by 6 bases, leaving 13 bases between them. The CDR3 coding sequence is TGTGCCAGCACGGCAGGGGCCGGAAACATTCAGTACTTC. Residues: CASTAGAGNIQYF.

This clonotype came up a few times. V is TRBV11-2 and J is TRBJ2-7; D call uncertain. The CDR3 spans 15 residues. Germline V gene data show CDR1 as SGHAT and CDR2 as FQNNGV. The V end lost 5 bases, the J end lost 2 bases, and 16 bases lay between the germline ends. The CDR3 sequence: CASSRSWTDTYEQYF. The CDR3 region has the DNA TGTGCCAGCAGCCGGAGTTGGACCGATACCTACGAGCAGTACTTC.

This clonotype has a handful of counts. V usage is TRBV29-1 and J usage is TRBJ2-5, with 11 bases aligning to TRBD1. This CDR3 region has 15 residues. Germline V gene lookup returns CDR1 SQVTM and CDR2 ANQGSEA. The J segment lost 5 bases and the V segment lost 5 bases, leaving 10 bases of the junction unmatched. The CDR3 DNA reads TGCAGCGTTATCGGACAGGGGGCGCGATCGGAGACCCAGTACTTC. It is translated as CSVIGQGARSETQYF.

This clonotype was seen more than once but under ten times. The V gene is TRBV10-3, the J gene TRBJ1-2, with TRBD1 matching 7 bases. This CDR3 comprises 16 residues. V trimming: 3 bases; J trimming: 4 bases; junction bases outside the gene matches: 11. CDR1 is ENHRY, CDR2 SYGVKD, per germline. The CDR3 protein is CAISDLPGRGLYGYTF. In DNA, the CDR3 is TGTGCCATCAGTGACCTCCCGGGTAGGGGGCTCTATGGCTACACCTTC.

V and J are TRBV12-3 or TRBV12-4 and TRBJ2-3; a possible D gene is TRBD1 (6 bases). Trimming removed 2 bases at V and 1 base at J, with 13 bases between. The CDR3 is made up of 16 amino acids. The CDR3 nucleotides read TGTGCCAGCAGTTTATGGGGGCGTGGGGGCACAGATACGCAGTATTTT. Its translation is CASSLWGRGGTDTQYF.

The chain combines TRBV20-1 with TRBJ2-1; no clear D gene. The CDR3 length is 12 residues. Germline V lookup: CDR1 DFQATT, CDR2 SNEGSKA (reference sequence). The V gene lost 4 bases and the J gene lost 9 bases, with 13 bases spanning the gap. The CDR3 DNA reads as TGCAGTGCTACGGATTATTCCAGTGAGCAGTTCTTC. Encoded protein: CSATDYSSEQFF.

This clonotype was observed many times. CDR3 in DNA: TGTGCCACCAGCCTGACAGGGTATGAGCAGTTCTTC. This encodes CATSLTGYEQFF. The V call is TRBV15, the J call TRBJ2-1, with TRBD1 matching over 7 bases. The junction had 3 bases not matched to a gene; V was cut back by 5 bases and J by 8 bases. Per the germline V gene, CDR1 is LNHNV and CDR2 is YYDKDF (reference sequence). The CDR3 loop spans 12 amino acids.

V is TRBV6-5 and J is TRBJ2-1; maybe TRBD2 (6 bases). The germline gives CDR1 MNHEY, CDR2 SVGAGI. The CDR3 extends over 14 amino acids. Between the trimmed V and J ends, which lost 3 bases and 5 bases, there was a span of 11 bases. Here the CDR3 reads CASSYMAGNNEQFF. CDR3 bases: TGTGCCAGCAGTTATATGGCGGGAAACAATGAGCAGTTCTTC.

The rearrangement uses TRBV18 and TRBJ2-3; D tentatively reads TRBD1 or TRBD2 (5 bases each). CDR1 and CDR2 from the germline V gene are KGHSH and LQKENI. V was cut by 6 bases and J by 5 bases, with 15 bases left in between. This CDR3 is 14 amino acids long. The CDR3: CASSPIGTEDTQYF. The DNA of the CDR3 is TGTGCCAGCTCCCCCATAGGGACGGAAGATACGCAGTATTTT.

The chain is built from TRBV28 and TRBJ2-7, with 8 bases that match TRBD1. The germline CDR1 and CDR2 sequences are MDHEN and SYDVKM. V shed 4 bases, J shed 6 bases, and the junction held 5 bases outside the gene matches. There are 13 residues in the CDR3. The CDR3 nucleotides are TGTGCCAGCAGTTCAGGACAGGGCTCCGAGCAGTACTTC. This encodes CASSSGQGSEQYF.

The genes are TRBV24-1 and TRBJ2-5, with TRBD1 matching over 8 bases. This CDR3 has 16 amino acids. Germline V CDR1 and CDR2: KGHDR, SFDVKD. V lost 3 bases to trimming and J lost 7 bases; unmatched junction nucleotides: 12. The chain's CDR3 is CATSDTGTGEPGTQYF. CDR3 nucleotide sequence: TGTGCCACCAGTGATACCGGGACAGGTGAACCGGGGACCCAGTACTTC.

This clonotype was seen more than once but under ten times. The CDR3 coding sequence is TGTGCCAGCAGTTTCGGCGCGGGGTACGAGACCCAGTACTTC. Translating it yields CASSFGAGYETQYF. The rearrangement uses TRBV6-5 and TRBJ2-5; tentatively, D is TRBD2 (6 bases). Germline V gene lookup returns CDR1 MNHEY and CDR2 SVGAGI. The CDR3 sequence is 14 residues long. V was shortened by 4 bases and J by 5 bases, with 14 bases between the two germline ends.

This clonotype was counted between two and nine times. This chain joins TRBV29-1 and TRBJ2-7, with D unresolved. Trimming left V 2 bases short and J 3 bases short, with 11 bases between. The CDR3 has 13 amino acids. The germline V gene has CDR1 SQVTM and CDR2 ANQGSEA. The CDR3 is CSVETTVDYEQYF. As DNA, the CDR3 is TGCAGCGTTGAAACGACGGTAGACTACGAGCAGTACTTC.

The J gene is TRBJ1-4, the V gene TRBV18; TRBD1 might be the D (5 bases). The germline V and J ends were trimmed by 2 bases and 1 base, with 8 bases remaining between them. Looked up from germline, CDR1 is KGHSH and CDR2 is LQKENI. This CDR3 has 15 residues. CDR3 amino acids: CASSPRTRTNEKLFF. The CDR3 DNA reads TGTGCCAGCTCACCAAGGACAAGAACTAATGAAAAACTGTTTTTT.

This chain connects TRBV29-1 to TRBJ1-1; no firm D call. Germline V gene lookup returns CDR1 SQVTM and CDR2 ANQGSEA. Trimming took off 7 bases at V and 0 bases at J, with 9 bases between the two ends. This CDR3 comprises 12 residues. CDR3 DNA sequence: TGCAGCGCCTGTGGTATGAACACTGAAGCTTTCTTT. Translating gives CSACGMNTEAFF.

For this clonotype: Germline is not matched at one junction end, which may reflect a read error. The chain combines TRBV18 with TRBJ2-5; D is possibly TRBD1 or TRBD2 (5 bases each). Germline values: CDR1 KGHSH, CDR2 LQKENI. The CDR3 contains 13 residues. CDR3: CASSPRGVETRYF. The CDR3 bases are TGTGCCAGCTCACCGAGGGGAGTCGAGACCCGGTACTTC.

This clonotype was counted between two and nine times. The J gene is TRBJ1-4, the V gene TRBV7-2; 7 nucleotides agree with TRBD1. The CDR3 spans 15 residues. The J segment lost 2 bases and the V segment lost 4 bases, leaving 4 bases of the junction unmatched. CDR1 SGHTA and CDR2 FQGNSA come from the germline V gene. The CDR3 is CASSSRQGTNEKLFF. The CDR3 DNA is TGTGCCAGCAGCTCTCGACAGGGTACTAATGAAAAACTGTTTTTT.

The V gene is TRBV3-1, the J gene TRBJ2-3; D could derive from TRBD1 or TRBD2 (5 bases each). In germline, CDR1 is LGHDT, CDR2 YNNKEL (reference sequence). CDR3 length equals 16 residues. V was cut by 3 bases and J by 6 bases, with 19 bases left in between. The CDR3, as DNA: TGTGCCAGCAGCCAGACTCGCATTCGGGGCGTGGATACGCAGTATTTT. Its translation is CASSQTRIRGVDTQYF.

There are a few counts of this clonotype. The CDR3 nucleotides are TGTGCCAGCAGTTACGGCGGGACCAACTATGGCTACACCTTC. This encodes CASSYGGTNYGYTF. J is TRBJ1-2 and V is TRBV6-5, with a weak D call TRBD1 (5 bases). This CDR3 contains 14 residues. Germline assignment: CDR1 MNHEY and CDR2 SVGAGI. V lost 2 bases to trimming and J lost 2 bases, with 9 bases between them.

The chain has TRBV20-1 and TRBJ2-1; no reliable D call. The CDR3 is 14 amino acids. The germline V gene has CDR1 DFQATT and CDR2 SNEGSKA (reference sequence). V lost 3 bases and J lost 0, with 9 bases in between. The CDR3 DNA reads TGCAGTGCTAGCGTGGGTAGCTCCTACAATGAGCAGTTCTTC. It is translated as CSASVGSSYNEQFF.

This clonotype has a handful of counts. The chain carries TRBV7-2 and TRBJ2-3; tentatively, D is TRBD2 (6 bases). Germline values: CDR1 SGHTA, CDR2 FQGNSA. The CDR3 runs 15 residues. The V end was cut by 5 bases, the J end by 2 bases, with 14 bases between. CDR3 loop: CASSPGSSYTDTQYF. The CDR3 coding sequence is TGTGCCAGCAGCCCCGGGAGCTCGTACACAGATACGCAGTATTTT.

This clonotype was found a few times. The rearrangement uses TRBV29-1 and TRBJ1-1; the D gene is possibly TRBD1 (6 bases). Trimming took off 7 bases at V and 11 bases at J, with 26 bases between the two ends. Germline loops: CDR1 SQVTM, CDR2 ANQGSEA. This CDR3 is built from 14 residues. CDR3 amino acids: CSGRRGRGGGRAFF. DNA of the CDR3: TGCAGCGGCCGCCGGGGCAGGGGAGGGGGTCGGGCTTTCTTT.

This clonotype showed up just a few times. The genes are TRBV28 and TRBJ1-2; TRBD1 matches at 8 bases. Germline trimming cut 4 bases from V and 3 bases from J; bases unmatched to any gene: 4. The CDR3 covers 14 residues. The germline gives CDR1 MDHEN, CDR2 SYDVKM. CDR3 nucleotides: TGTGCCAGCAGTTCCGGGACAGGTTACTATGGCTACACCTTC. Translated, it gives CASSSGTGYYGYTF.

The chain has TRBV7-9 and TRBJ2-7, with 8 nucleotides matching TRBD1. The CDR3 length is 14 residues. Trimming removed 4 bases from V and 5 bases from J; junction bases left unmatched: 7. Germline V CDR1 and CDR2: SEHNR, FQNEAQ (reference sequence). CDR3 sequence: CASSSNRGVNEQYF. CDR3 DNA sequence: TGTGCCAGCAGCTCCAACAGGGGGGTCAACGAGCAGTACTTC. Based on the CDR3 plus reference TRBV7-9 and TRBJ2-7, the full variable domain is DTGVSQNPRHKITKRGQNVTFRCDPISEHNRLYWYRQTLGQGPEFLTYFQNEAQLEKSRLLSDRFSAERPKGSFSTLEIQRTEQGDSAMYLCASSSNRGVNEQYFGPGTRLTVT.

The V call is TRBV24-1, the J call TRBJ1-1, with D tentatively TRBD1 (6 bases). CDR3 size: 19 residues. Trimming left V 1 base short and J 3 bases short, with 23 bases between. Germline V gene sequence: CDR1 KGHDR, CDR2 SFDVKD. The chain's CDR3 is CATSDFGSHMGGAHTEAFF. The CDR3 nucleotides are TGTGCCACCAGTGATTTTGGATCACACATGGGGGGGGCCCACACTGAAGCTTTCTTT.

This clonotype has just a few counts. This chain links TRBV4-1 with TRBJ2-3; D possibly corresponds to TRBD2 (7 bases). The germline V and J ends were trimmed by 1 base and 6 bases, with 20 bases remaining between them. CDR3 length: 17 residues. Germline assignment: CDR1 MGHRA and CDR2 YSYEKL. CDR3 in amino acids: CASSQGPERGGLDTQYF. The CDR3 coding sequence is TGCGCCAGCAGCCAAGGCCCAGAGAGGGGGGGCCTTGATACGCAGTATTTT.

The CDR3 DNA sequence: TGCGCCAGCAGCTTGGTTGCTAGCGGGGGCCGAGCCCTATCCTACAATGAGCAGTTCTTC. Amino acid sequence: CASSLVASGGRALSYNEQFF. The chain joins TRBV5-1 to TRBJ2-1, with 10 bases that match TRBD2. The CDR3 runs 20 residues. CDR1 is SGHRS, CDR2 YFSETQ, per germline. J was trimmed by 1 base and V by 0 bases; bases with no gene match: 13.

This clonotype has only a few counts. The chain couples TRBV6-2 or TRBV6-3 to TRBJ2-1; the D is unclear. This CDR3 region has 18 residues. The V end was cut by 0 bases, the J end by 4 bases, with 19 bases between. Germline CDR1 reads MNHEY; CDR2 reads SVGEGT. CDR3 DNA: TGTGCCAGCAGTTACTCTAGTCAGATGTGGGCAAGGTACAATGAGCAGTTCTTC. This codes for CASSYSSQMWARYNEQFF.